Sequencing of this TCR beta chain was carried out in a study of T-cell memory formation after mild COVID-19 (dated by TCRdb to the early 2020s). Broadly, across the study: TCR sequence clusters from the two donors were largely donor specific. In a couple of donors, T-cell clones that expanded and contracted after mild COVID-19 were tracked by sequencing TCRalpha and TCRbeta repertoires over time. Two young, previously healthy adult volunteers, one female and one male, were included in the cohort.

As to this clonotype: Its recognized antigen is unknown. Base qualities were left out, and no much larger clone turns up one base away.

Per the germline V gene, LGHNT is the CDR1 and FRNRAP is the CDR2. The CDR3, from cysteine to phenylalanine, totals 15 residues. CDR3 DNA only is kept here, 45 bases in frame from base 1. Deletion took 0 bases off V and 5 bases off J, with a span of 13 bases between the germline ends. Data came from an Illumina NovaSeq 6000. TCRalpha and TCRbeta cDNA libraries were constructed by 5'RACE with constant-segment primers, with sample barcodes and unique molecular identifiers being introduced. Trizol reagent was used to extract RNA from every sample. Libraries were amplified in two PCR steps, with a second sample barcode and Illumina TruSeq adapters added in the second step. Sequencing of libraries was performed on an Illumina NovaSeq with 2 x 150 bp paired-end reads. As for the original processing: Reads were demultiplexed and collapsed into UMI-guided consensus sequences with migec v1.2.7. Using mixcr v2.1.11, UMI consensuses were aligned to TRA and TRB V and J templates and then assembled into clonotypes. A clonotype was counted as expanded or contracted only when both edgeR and NoisET called the clonotype significant, with the noise models trained on biological replicates. For edgeR calls, the thresholds were a false discovery rate-adjusted p below 0.01 and a log2 fold-change of 1. As an exploratory analysis of dynamics, max-normalized trajectories of the 1000 most abundant clonotypes were examined by PCA with hierarchical clustering. Separately sequenced CD4+ and CD8+ repertoires were used to assign the CD4 or CD8 phenotype of responding clones. TCRdb cleaned the public reads at Q25 with fastp, built clones with MiXCR and kept in-frame beta chains. Every entry covers one CDR3 protein and lists the most common genes and DNA from its rows. None of the V and J calls come from the authors' own analysis; TCRdb made them. The sample has under 300,000 distinct CDR3 sequences on record, roughly 17% of them singletons. Of the sample, 3% to 4.5% falls within the top ten clones.

Overall study results and their limits: Only two mild cases were covered by the study, and larger cohorts that include severe cases with pre-infection samples were considered necessary. Clones contracting from day 15 to 85 had balanced CD4/CD8 phenotypes, while a second wave expanding from day 15 to 37 was biased towards CD4+. Some responding clones were detected in pre-infection memory, suggesting pre-existing cross-reactive memory T cells joined the SARS-CoV-2 response. Contracting CD4+ clones were located mainly in the CM and EM memory subsets, whereas CD8+ clones were found to be enriched in EMRA. SARS-CoV-2 specificity was not confirmed for the second-wave clones peaking on day 37.

Ficoll-Paque density gradient centrifugation was the method used to isolate PBMCs. Sequenced sample: PBMCs or a T cell subset sorted from them (not recorded which). The chain employs TRBV12-5 and TRBJ2-5; the D gene is perhaps TRBD1 or TRBD2, each of them matching over 6 bases. The source is a man between 18 and 29 years old who had mild COVID-19 (a few samples of this study predate the infection). The sample titles of this study are shuffled in the database, so cell type and time point are left out; the donor was told from shared clones. The bases are TGTGCTAGTGGTTTGGTATTGAGGGGGGAGGAGACCCAGTACTTC. Its product reads: CASGLVLRGEETQYF.